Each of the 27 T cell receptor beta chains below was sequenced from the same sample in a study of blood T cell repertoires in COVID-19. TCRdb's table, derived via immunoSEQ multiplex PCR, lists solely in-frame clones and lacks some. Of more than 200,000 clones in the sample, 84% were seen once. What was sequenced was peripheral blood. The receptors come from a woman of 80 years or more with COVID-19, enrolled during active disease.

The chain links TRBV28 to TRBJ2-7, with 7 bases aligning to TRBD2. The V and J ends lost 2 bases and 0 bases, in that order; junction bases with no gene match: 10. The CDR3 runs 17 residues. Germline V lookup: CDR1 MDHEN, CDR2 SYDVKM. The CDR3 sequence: CASSLGPKGGGSYEQYF. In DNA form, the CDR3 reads TGTGCCAGCAGTTTAGGGCCTAAAGGCGGGGGCTCCTACGAGCAGTACTTC. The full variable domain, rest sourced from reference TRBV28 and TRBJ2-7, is DVKVTQSSRYLVKRTGEKVFLECVQDMDHENMFWYRQDPGLGLRLIYFSYDVKMKEKGDIPEGYSVSREKKERFSLILESASTNQTSMYLCASSLGPKGGGSYEQYFGPGTRLTVT.

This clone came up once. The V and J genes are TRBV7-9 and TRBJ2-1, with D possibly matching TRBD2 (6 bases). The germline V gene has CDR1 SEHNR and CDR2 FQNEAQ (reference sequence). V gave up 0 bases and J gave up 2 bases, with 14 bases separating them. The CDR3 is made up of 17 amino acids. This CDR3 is CASSLALDGGPYNEQFF. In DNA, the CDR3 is TGTGCCAGCAGCTTAGCCCTTGACGGGGGACCCTACAATGAGCAGTTCTTC.

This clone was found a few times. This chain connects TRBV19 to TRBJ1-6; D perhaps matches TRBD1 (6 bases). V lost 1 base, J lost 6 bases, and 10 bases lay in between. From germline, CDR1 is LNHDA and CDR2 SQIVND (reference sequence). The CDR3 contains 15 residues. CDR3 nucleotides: TGTGCCAGTAGTATAGCGGGACACCTTAATTCACCCCTCCACTTT. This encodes CASSIAGHLNSPLHF.

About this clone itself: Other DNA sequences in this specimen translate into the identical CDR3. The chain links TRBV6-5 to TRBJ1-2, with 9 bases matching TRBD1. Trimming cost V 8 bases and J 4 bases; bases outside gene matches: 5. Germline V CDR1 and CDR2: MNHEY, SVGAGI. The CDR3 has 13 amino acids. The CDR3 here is CASRGTGFYGYTF. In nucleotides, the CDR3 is TGTGCCAGCCGCGGGACAGGGTTCTATGGCTACACCTTC.

The CDR3 region has the DNA TGTGCCAGCAGTTCCCTCGGGGACAGGGCCCATGAGCAGTTCTTC. Its protein is CASSSLGDRAHEQFF. The genes are TRBV27 and TRBJ2-1; 9 bases are a match to TRBD1. This CDR3 is 15 amino acids long. Germline V CDR1 and CDR2: MNHEY, SMNVEV (reference sequence). V dropped 4 bases and J dropped 8; count of bases not matched to a gene: 9.

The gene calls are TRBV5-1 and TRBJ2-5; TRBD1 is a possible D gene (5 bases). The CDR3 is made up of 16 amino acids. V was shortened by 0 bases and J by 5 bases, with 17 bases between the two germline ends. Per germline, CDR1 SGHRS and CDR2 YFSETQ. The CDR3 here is CASSLEGRAAFETQYF. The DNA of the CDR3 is TGCGCCAGCAGCTTGGAGGGCAGGGCGGCTTTTGAGACCCAGTACTTC.

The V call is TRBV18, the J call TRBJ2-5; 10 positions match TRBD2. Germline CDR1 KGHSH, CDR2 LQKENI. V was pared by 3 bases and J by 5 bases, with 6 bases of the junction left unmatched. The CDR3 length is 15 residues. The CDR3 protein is CASSPGTSERETQYF. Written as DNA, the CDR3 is TGTGCCAGCTCACCTGGGACTAGCGAGAGGGAGACCCAGTACTTC.

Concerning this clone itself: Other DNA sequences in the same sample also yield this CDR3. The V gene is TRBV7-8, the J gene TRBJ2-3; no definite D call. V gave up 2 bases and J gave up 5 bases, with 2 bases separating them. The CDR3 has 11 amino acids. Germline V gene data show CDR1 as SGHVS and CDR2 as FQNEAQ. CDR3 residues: CASSLLDTQYF. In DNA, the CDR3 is TGTGCCAGCAGCTTACTAGATACGCAGTATTTT.

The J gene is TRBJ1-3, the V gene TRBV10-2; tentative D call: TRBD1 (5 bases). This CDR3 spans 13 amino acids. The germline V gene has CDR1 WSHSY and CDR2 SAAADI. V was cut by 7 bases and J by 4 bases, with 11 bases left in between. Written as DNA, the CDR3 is TGCGCCAGCATAGACAGAGTGGGAAACACCATATATTTT. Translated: CASIDRVGNTIYF.

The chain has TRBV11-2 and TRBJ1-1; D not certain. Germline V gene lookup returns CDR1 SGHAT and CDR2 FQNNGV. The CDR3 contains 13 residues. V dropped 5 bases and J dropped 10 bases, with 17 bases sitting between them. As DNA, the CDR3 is TGTGCCAGCAGCCCAGACATCTCCCGGGGAGCTTTCTTT. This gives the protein CASSPDISRGAFF. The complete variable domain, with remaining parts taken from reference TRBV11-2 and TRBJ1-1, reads EAGVAQSPRYKIIEKRQSVAFWCNPISGHATLYWYQQILGQGPKLLIQFQNNGVVDDSQLPKDRFSAERLKGVDSTLKIQPAKLEDSAVYLCASSPDISRGAFFGQGTRLTVV.

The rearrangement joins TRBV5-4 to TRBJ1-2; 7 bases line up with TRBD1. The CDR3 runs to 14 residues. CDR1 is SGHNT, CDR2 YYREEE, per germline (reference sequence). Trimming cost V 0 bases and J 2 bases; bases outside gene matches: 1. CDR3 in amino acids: CASSLVGQNYGYTF. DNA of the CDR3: TGTGCCAGCAGCTTGGTGGGACAGAACTATGGCTACACCTTC.

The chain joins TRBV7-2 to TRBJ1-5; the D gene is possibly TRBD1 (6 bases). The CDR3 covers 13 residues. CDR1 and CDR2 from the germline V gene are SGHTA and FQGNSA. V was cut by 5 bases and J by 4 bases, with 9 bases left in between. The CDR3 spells CASSNTGNQPQHF. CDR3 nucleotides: TGTGCCAGCAGCAATACAGGGAATCAGCCCCAGCATTTT.

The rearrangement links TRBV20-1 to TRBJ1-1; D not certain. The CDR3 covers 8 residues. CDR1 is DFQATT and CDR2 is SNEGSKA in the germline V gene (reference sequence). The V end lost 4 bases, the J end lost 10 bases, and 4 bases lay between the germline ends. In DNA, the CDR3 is TGCAGTGCTAAAGCAGCTTTCTTT. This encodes CSAKAAFF.

The CDR3 DNA sequence: TGTGCCAGCAGTCGACTGCTGGGCACAGATACGCAGTATTTT. It translates to CASSRLLGTDTQYF. V and J are TRBV27 and TRBJ2-3; D unclear. Germline V CDR1 and CDR2: MNHEY, SMNVEV (reference sequence). CDR3 length equals 14 residues. Trimming shortened V by 5 bases and J by 1 base, and 10 bases separated the two germline ends.

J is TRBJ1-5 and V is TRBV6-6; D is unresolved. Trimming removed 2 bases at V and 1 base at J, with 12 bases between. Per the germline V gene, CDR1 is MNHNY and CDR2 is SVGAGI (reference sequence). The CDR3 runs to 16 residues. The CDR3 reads CASSYGLSGSNQPQHF. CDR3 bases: TGTGCCAGCAGTTACGGGCTGAGTGGGAGCAATCAGCCCCAGCATTTT.

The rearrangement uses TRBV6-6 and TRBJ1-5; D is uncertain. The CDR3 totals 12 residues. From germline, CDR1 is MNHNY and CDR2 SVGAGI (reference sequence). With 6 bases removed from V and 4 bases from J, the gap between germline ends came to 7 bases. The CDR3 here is CASSTINQPQHF. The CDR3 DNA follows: TGTGCCAGCAGCACAATAAATCAGCCCCAGCATTTT.

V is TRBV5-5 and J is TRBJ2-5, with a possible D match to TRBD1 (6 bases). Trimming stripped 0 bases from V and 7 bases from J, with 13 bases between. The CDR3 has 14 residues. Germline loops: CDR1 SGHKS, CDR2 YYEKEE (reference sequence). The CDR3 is CASSLAAIQGTQYF. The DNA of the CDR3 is TGTGCCAGCAGCTTGGCGGCGATACAGGGGACCCAGTACTTC.

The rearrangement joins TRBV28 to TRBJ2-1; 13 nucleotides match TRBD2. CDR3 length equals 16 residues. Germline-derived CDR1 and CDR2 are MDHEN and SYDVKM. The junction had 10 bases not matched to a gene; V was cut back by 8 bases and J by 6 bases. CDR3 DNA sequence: TGTGCCAGCGGCCCAACTAGCGGGGGGGTTTTCAATGAGCAGTTCTTC. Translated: CASGPTSGGVFNEQFF.

CDR3 in DNA: TGTGCCAGCAGCTTGCTGACTAGCGGGGGGCCGCTTTCGACGGAGACCCAGTACTTC. This gives the protein CASSLLTSGGPLSTETQYF. This chain joins TRBV7-9 and TRBJ2-5; 13 nucleotides line up with TRBD2. CDR1 and CDR2 from the germline V gene are SEHNR and FQNEAQ (reference sequence). This CDR3 contains 19 residues. The V gene end was trimmed by 3 bases and the J gene end by 5 bases; junction bases not matched to a gene: 15. The variable domain in full, completed from reference TRBV7-9 and TRBJ2-5, reads DTGVSQNPRHKITKRGQNVTFRCDPISEHNRLYWYRQTLGQGPEFLTYFQNEAQLEKSRLLSDRFSAERPKGSFSTLEIQRTEQGDSAMYLCASSLLTSGGPLSTETQYFGPGTRLLVL.

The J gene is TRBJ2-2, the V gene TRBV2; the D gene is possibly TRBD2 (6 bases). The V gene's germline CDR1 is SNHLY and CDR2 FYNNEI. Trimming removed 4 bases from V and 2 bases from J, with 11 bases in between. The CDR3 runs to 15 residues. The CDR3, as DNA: TGTGCCAGCAGTGGAGTCGGGAGAAACACCGGGGAGCTGTTTTTT. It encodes CASSGVGRNTGELFF.

Here the CDR3 DNA reads TGTGCCAGCAGCCGAGGGGCGCAGGGGATTGAAGCTTTCTTT. It is translated as CASSRGAQGIEAFF. The V and J genes are TRBV5-6 and TRBJ1-1; a weak D match, TRBD1 (6 bases). Per germline, CDR1 SGHDT and CDR2 YYEEEE. The CDR3 totals 14 residues. The ends were cut back, 4 bases at V and 7 bases at J, with 17 bases in the middle. Drawing the rest from reference TRBV5-6 and TRBJ1-1, the complete variable domain is DAGVTQSPTHLIKTRGQQVTLRCSPKSGHDTVSWYQQALGQGPQFIFQYYEEEERQRGNFPDRFSGHQFPNYSSELNVNALLLGDSALYLCASSRGAQGIEAFFGQGTRLTVV.

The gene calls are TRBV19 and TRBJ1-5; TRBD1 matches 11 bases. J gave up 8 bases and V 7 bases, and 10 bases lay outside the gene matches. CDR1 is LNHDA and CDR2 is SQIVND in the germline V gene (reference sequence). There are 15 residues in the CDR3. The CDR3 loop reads CASTVDRGQEKPQHF. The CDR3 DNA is TGTGCCAGTACCGTGGACAGGGGGCAGGAAAAGCCCCAGCATTTT.

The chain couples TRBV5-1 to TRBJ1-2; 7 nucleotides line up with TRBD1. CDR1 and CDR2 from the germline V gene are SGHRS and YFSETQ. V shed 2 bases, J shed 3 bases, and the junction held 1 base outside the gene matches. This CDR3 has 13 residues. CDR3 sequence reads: CASSLTGDYGYTF. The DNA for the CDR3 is TGCGCCAGCAGCTTAACAGGGGACTATGGCTACACCTTC.

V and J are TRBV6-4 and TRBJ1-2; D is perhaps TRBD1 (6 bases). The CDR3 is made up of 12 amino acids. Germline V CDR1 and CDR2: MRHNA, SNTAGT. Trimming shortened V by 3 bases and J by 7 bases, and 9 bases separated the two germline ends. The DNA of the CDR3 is TGTGCCAGCAGTGAACAGGGTTCTGGCTACACCTTC. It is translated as CASSEQGSGYTF.

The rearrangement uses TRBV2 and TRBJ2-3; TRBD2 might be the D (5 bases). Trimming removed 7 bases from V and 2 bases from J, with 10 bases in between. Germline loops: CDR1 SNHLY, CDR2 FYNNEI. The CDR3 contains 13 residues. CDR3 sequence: CASIREITDTQYF. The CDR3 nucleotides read TGTGCCAGCATCCGGGAAATCACAGATACGCAGTATTTT.

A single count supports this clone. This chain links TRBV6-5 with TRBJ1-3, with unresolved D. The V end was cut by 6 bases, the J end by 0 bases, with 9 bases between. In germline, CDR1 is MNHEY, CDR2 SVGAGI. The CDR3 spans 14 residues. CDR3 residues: CASREAGSGNTIYF. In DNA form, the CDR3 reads TGTGCCAGCAGGGAGGCGGGCTCTGGAAACACCATATATTTT.

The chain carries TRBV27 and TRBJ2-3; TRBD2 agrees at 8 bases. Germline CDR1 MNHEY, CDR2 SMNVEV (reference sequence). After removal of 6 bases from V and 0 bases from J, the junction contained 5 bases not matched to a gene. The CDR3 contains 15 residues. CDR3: CASRLGGVSTDTQYF. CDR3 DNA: TGTGCCAGCAGACTCGGGGGGGTTAGCACAGATACGCAGTATTTT.